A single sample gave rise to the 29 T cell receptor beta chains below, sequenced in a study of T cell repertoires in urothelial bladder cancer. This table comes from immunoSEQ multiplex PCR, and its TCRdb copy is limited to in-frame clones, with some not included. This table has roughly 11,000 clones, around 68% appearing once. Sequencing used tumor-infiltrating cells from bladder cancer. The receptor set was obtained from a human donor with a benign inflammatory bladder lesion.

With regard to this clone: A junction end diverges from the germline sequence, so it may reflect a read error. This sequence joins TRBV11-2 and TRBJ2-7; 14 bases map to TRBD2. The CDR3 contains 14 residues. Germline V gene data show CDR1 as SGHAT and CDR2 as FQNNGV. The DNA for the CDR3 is TGTGCCAGCAGCTTCTCCGGGACTAGCGGGGGATACCGCTTC. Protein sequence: CASSFSGTSGGYRF.

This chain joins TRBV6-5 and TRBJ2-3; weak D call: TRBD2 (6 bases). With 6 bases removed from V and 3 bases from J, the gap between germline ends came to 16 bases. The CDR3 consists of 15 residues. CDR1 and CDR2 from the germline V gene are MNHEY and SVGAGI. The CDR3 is CASRPPGGGTDTQYF. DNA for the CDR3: TGTGCCAGCAGGCCCCCCGGGGGTGGAACAGATACGCAGTATTTT.

The CDR3 DNA reads TGTGCCAGCAGTCAACAGGGAAACTATAATTCACCCCTCCACTTT. It codes for CASSQQGNYNSPLHF. J is TRBJ1-6 and V is TRBV6-1; tentative D call: TRBD1 (6 bases). From germline, CDR1 is MNHNS and CDR2 SASEGT. V lost 5 bases, J lost 3 bases, and 11 bases lay in between. The CDR3 contains 15 residues.

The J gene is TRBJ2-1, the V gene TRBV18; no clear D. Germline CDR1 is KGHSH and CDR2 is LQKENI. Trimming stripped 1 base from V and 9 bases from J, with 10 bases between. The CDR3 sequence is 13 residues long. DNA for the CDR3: TGTGCCAGCTCACCACTACCGGACGGTGAGCAGTTCTTC. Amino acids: CASSPLPDGEQFF.

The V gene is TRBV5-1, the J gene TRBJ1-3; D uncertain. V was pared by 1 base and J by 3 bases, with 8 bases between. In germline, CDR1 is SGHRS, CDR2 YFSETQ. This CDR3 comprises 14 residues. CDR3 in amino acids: CASSLSGGGNTIYF. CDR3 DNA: TGCGCCAGCAGCTTGTCAGGTGGTGGAAACACCATATATTTT. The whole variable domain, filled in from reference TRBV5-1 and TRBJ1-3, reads KAGVTQTPRYLIKTRGQQVTLSCSPISGHRSVSWYQQTPGQGLQFLFEYFSETQRNKGNFPGRFSGRQFSNSRSEMNVSTLELGDSALYLCASSLSGGGNTIYFGEGSWLTVV.

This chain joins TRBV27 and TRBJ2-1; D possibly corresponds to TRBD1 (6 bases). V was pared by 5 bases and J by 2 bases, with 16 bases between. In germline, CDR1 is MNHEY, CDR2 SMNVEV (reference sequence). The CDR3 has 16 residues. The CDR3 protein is CASSTPRGRAYNEQFF. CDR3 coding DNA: TGTGCCAGCAGTACCCCCAGGGGAAGGGCCTACAATGAGCAGTTCTTC.

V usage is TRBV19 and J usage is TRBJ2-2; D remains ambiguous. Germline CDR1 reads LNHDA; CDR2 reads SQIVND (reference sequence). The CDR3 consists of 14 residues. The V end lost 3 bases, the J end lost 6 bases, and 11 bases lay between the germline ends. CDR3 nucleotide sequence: TGTGCCAGTAGTATCTCAGGTTTTCCCGGGGAGCTGTTTTTT. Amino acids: CASSISGFPGELFF.

CDR3 DNA sequence: TGCGCCAGCAGCCCCCCAGGAAGGCAGCCCCAGCATTTT. It yields the protein CASSPPGRQPQHF. The chain has TRBV4-1 and TRBJ1-5; D gene uncertain. This CDR3 region has 13 residues. Germline V lookup: CDR1 MGHRA, CDR2 YSYEKL. Trimming pared 4 bases from V and 7 bases from J, leaving 11 bases between.

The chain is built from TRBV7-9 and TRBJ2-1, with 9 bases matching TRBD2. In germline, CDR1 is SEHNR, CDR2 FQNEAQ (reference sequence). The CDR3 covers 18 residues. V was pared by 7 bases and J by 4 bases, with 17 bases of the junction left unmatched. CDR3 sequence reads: CASTQLFSRLAGYNEQFF. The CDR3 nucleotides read TGTGCCAGCACCCAGTTGTTTTCGAGGCTAGCGGGATACAATGAGCAGTTCTTC.

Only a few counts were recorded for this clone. The CDR3 loop is CASSQDQRTNYGYTF. The CDR3 DNA reads as TGCGCCAGCAGCCAAGATCAGCGGACCAACTATGGCTACACCTTC. The V gene is TRBV4-1, the J gene TRBJ1-2; the D is unclear. V was trimmed by 0 bases and J by 2 bases, leaving 10 bases between them. CDR1 is MGHRA and CDR2 is YSYEKL in the germline V gene. There are 15 residues in the CDR3.

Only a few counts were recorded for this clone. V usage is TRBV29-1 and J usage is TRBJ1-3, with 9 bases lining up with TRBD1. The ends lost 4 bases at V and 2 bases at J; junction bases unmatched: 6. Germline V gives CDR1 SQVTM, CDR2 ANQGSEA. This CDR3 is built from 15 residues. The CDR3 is CSVAPGQGPGNTIYF. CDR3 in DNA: TGCAGCGTTGCCCCGGGACAGGGCCCTGGAAACACCATATATTTT.

The CDR3 region has the DNA TGCGCCAGCAGCTTTGGAGGGCTTACTTCTGCAGCTTTCTTT. This sequence encodes CASSFGGLTSAAFF. This rearrangement joins TRBV5-1 to TRBJ1-1; D is ambiguous. CDR1 SGHRS and CDR2 YFSETQ come from the germline V gene. The CDR3 covers 14 residues. The V gene lost 2 bases and the J gene lost 10 bases, with 18 bases spanning the gap.

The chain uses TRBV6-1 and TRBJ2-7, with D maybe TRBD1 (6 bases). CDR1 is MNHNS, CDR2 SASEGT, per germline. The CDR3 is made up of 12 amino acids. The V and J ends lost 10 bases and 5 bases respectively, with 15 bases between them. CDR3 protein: CATKQGLDEQYF. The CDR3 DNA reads TGTGCCACCAAACAGGGCCTGGACGAGCAGTACTTC.

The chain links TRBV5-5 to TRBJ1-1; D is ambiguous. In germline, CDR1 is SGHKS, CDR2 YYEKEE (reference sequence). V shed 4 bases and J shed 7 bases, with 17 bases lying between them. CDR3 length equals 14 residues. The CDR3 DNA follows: TGTGCCAGCAGCGACCTACTGGGTTTCCGTGAAGCTTTCTTT. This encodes CASSDLLGFREAFF.

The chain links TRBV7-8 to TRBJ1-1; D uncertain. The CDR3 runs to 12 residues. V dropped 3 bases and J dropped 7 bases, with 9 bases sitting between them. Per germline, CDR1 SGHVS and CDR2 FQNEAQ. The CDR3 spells CASSLVFDEAFF. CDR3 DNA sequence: TGTGCCAGCAGCTTGGTATTCGATGAAGCTTTCTTT.

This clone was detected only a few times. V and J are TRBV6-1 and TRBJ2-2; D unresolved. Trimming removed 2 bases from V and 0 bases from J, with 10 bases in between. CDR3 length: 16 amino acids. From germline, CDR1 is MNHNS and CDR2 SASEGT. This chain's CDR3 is CASSERGPSNTGELFF. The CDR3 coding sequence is TGTGCCAGCAGTGAAAGAGGCCCCTCGAACACCGGGGAGCTGTTTTTT.

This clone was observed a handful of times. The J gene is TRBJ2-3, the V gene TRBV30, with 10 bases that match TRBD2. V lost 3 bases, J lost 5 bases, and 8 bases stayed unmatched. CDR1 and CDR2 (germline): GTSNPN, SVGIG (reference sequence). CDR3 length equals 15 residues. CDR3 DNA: TGTGCCTGGAGCGCCGGGACTAGCGCTCTAGATACGCAGTATTTT. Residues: CAWSAGTSALDTQYF.

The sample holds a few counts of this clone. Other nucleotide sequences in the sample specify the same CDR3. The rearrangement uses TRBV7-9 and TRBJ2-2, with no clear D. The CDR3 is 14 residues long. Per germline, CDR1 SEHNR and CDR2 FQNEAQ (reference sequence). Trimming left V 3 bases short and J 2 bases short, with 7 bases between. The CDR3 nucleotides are TGTGCCAGCAGCTTGACCCAAAACACCGGGGAGCTGTTTTTT. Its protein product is CASSLTQNTGELFF.

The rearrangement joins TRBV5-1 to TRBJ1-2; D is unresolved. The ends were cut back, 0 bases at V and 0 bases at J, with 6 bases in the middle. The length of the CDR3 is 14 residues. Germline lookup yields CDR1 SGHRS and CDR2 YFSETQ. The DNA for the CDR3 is TGCGCCAGCAGCTTGGGCAGCCCTAACTATGGCTACACCTTC. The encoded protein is CASSLGSPNYGYTF.

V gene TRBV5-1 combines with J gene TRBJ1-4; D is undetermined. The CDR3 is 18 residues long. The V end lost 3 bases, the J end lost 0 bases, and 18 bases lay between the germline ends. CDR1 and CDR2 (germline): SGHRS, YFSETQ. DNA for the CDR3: TGCGCCAGCAGCTCGGAGGGATTATACTTTGCAACTAATGAAAAACTGTTTTTT. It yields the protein CASSSEGLYFATNEKLFF.

CDR3 nucleotides: TGTGCCAGCTCAATAAACCAGGGGGCCAATGAGCAGTTCTTC. Protein product: CASSINQGANEQFF. The rearrangement joins TRBV18 to TRBJ2-1; 8 nucleotides match TRBD1. The germline gives CDR1 KGHSH, CDR2 LQKENI. The CDR3 has 14 residues. V shed 5 bases and J 6 bases; nucleotides not matched to a gene: 6.

This CDR3 is CASSLNRGNEKLFF. The CDR3 DNA reads as TGCGCCAGCAGCTTGAACAGAGGAAATGAAAAACTGTTTTTT. This chain uses TRBV5-1 with TRBJ1-4; D remains ambiguous. Germline-derived CDR1 and CDR2 are SGHRS and YFSETQ. V was pared by 1 base and J by 5 bases, with 9 bases between. The CDR3 covers 14 residues.

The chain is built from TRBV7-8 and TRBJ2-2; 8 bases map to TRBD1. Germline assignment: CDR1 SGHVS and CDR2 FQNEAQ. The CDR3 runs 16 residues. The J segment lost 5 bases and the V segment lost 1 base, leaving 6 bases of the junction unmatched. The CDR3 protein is CASSLGGTGGTGELFF. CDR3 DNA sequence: TGTGCCAGCAGCTTAGGTGGGACAGGAGGGACCGGGGAGCTGTTTTTT.

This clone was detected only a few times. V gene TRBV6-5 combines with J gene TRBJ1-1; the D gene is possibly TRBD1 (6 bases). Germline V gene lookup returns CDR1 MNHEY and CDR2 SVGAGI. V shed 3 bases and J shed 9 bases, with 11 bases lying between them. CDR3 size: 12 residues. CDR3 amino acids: CASSYRGSKAFF. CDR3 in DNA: TGTGCCAGCAGTTATAGGGGGAGTAAAGCTTTCTTT.

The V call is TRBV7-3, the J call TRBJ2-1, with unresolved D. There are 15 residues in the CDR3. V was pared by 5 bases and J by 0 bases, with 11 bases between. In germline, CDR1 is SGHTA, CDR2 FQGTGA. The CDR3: CASSPTLSSYNEQFF. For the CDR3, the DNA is TGTGCCAGCAGCCCTACCCTGAGCTCCTACAATGAGCAGTTCTTC.

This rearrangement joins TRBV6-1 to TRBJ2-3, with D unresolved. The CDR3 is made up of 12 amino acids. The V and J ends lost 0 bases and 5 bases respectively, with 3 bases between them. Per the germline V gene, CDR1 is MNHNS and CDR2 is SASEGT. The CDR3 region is CASSEARDTQYF. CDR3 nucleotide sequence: TGTGCCAGCAGTGAAGCGCGAGATACGCAGTATTTT.

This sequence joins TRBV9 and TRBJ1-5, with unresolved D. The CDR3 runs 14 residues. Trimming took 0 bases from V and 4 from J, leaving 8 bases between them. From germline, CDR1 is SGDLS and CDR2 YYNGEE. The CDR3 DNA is TGTGCCAGCAGCGTAGGTTCCCCTAATCAGCCCCAGCATTTT. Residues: CASSVGSPNQPQHF.

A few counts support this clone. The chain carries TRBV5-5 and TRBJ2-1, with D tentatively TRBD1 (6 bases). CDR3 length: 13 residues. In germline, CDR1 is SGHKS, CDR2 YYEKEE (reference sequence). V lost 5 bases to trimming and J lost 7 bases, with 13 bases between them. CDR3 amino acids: CASRIRTVNEQFF. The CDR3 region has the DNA TGTGCCAGCAGGATCAGGACAGTAAATGAGCAGTTCTTC.

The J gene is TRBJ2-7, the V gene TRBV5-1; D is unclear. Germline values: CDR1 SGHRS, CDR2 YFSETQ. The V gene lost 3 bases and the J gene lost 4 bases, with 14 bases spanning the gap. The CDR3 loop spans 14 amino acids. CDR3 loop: CASSYNSAGYEQYF. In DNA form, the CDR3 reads TGCGCCAGCAGCTATAACTCGGCTGGGTACGAGCAGTACTTC.